Listed here are 18 T cell receptor beta chains from one sample, sequenced in a study of early T cells in non-severe SARS-CoV-2 infection. TCRdb re-analysed the 5' RACE reads in MiXCR, keeping a single row per CDR3 protein. The sample comprises some 28,000 distinct CDR3 sequences, about 6.1% of which are singletons, and more than 4.5% rests with the top ten. Sequencing input: whole blood. All receptors come from an adult who was a healthcare worker with PCR-confirmed SARS-CoV-2 infection or an uninfected control (not recorded which).

The rearrangement links TRBV28 to TRBJ2-4; TRBD1 matches at 7 bases. The CDR3 is 14 residues long. Trimming cost V 3 bases and J 6 bases; bases outside gene matches: 5. Per the germline V gene, CDR1 is MDHEN and CDR2 is SYDVKM. CDR3 protein: CASSFDRVANIQYF. In DNA, the CDR3 is TGTGCCAGCAGTTTTGACAGGGTTGCAAACATTCAGTACTTC.

This clonotype came up many times. V and J are TRBV7-8 and TRBJ2-1; perhaps TRBD1 as D (6 bases). Trimming removed 5 bases from V and 9 bases from J, with 11 bases in between. Germline CDR1 and CDR2: SGHVS and FQNEAQ. This CDR3 region has 12 residues. CDR3 nucleotides: TGTGCCAGCAGCGTCCAGGGGACTGAGCAGTTCTTC. The encoded protein is CASSVQGTEQFF.

This clonotype has a count of ten or more. The J gene is TRBJ2-2, the V gene TRBV7-3; 9 bases agree with TRBD2. V trimming: 4 bases; J trimming: 4 bases; junction bases outside the gene matches: 4. The CDR3 covers 15 residues. The germline V gene has CDR1 SGHTA and CDR2 FQGTGA. CDR3 coding DNA: TGTGCCAGCAGCTGGGGGACTAGCCTCACCGGGGAGCTGTTTTTT. It yields the protein CASSWGTSLTGELFF. Using reference TRBV7-3 and TRBJ2-2 for the parts outside the CDR3, the full variable domain is GAGVSQTPSNKVTEKGKYVELRCDPISGHTALYWYRQSLGQGPEFLIYFQGTGAADDSGLPNDRFFAVRPEGSVSTLKIQRTERGDSAVYLCASSWGTSLTGELFFGEGSRLTVL.

In this sample, this clonotype turned up a few times. The chain uses TRBV5-4 and TRBJ1-6; the match to TRBD1 covers 9 bases. Germline lookup yields CDR1 SGHNT and CDR2 YYREEE (reference sequence). The CDR3 loop spans 14 amino acids. V lost 2 bases and J lost 9; bases outside the gene matches: 3. The CDR3 DNA is TGTGCCAGCAGCTTCGCACAGGGGGCTTCACCCCTCCACTTT. It yields the protein CASSFAQGASPLHF.

This clonotype was recorded many times. The rearrangement uses TRBV11-1 and TRBJ2-2; D tentatively reads TRBD1 or TRBD2 (5 bases each). Trimming removed 7 bases from V and 6 bases from J, with 15 bases in between. The CDR3 has 14 residues. Germline V gives CDR1 SGHAT, CDR2 FQDESV (reference sequence). CDR3 DNA sequence: TGTGCCAGCACCCTTCCGGGACCAGCCGGGGAGCTGTTTTTT. It is translated as CASTLPGPAGELFF.

This clonotype was picked up many times. The rearrangement uses TRBV9 and TRBJ2-7; 8 bases are a match to TRBD2. The V gene end was trimmed by 4 bases and the J gene end by 3 bases; junction bases not matched to a gene: 15. In germline, CDR1 is SGDLS, CDR2 YYNGEE. The CDR3 consists of 17 residues. The CDR3 DNA is TGTGCCAGCAGCCCGCAAGGAACGAGCGGGGGAAACTACGAGCAGTACTTC. Protein sequence: CASSPQGTSGGNYEQYF.

This clonotype was seen at least ten times. V is TRBV29-1 and J is TRBJ2-2, with 8 bases fitting TRBD1. V shed 6 bases and J 4 bases; nucleotides not matched to a gene: 7. The germline CDR1 and CDR2 sequences are SQVTM and ANQGSEA. This CDR3 is 14 amino acids long. The DNA of the CDR3 is TGCAGCGTCGACTTGACAGGGGTCACCGGGGAGCTGTTTTTT. Residues: CSVDLTGVTGELFF.

This clonotype was detected ten times or more. This rearrangement joins TRBV12-3 or TRBV12-4 to TRBJ2-3, with 9 bases matching TRBD2. The CDR3 consists of 17 residues. V was pared by 5 bases and J by 2 bases, with 11 bases of the junction left unmatched. In DNA, the CDR3 is TGTGCCAGCAGTCGGACCTCGACTAGCGGCAACACAGATACGCAGTATTTT. Its protein is CASSRTSTSGNTDTQYF.

Many counts were recorded for this clonotype. The chain employs TRBV4-3 and TRBJ2-1, with D tentatively TRBD1 (5 bases). CDR1 is LGHNA and CDR2 is YSLEER in the germline V gene. Trimming removed 0 bases at V and 0 bases at J, with 9 bases between. The CDR3 totals 16 residues. This chain's CDR3 is CASSQDQGFSYNEQFF. CDR3 sequence (DNA): TGCGCCAGCAGCCAAGACCAGGGATTCTCCTACAATGAGCAGTTCTTC.

This clonotype was picked up many times. The chain has TRBV7-3 and TRBJ2-5, with D perhaps matching TRBD2 (5 bases). The CDR3 contains 17 residues. Germline V lookup: CDR1 SGHTA, CDR2 FQGTGA. V dropped 2 bases and J dropped 1 base, with 17 bases sitting between them. DNA for the CDR3: TGTGCCAGCAGCTTACCACGGGAACTAGTAGCCCAAGAGACCCAGTACTTC. This translates into CASSLPRELVAQETQYF.

As to this clonotype: A much larger clone sits a single nucleotide away, making a read error possible. The chain recombines TRBV5-6 with TRBJ1-1; D uncertain. The CDR3 spans 14 residues. V lost 2 bases and J 6 bases, leaving 14 bases between the germline ends. Germline CDR1 and CDR2: SGHDT and YYEEEE. CDR3 sequence: CASSFTDPRAEAFF. DNA of the CDR3: TGTGCCAGCAGCTTCACAGACCCAAGGGCTGAAGCTTTCTTT. The full variable domain, rest sourced from reference TRBV5-6 and TRBJ1-1, is DAGVTQSPTHLIKTRGQQVTLRCSPKSGHDTVSWYQQALGQGPQFIFQYYEEEERQRGNFPDRFSGHQFPNYSSELNVNALLLGDSALYLCASSFTDPRAEAFFGQGTRLTVV.

The gene calls are TRBV7-8 and TRBJ2-7; D call uncertain. From germline, CDR1 is SGHVS and CDR2 FQNEAQ. This CDR3 contains 15 residues. Trimming removed 4 bases at V and 5 bases at J, with 18 bases between. CDR3: CASSSPSLTPDEQYF. The CDR3 nucleotides are TGTGCCAGCAGCTCACCATCCCTGACCCCCGACGAGCAGTACTTC.

The genes are TRBV2 and TRBJ2-1, with TRBD2 matching 13 bases. V trimming: 6 bases; J trimming: 4 bases; junction bases outside the gene matches: 9. Germline CDR1 is SNHLY and CDR2 is FYNNEI. The CDR3 contains 17 residues. The CDR3 DNA reads as TGTGCCAGCAGGAGATGGACTAGCGGGGGAGGTTACAATGAGCAGTTCTTC. As protein: CASRRWTSGGGYNEQFF.

This clonotype was seen ten or more times. The CDR3 DNA reads as TGTGCCAGCAGCTTCTCCAGGAGGAACACTGAAGCTTTCTTT. Translation gives CASSFSRRNTEAFF. This chain joins TRBV11-2 and TRBJ1-1; D is unclear. This CDR3 contains 14 residues. From germline, CDR1 is SGHAT and CDR2 FQNNGV. Trimming cost V 3 bases and J 1 base, with 9 bases left between them.

This clonotype was detected many times. This chain uses TRBV5-1 with TRBJ2-5; D call uncertain. Germline-derived CDR1 and CDR2 are SGHRS and YFSETQ. CDR3 length: 12 amino acids. Trimming stripped 5 bases from V and 3 bases from J, with 8 bases between. CDR3 amino acids: CASSRREETQYF. CDR3 coding DNA: TGCGCCAGCAGTAGAAGGGAAGAGACCCAGTACTTC.

This clonotype was detected ten times or more. The chain uses TRBV5-1 and TRBJ2-7; 7 bases agree with TRBD2. After removal of 6 bases from V and 0 bases from J, the junction contained 3 bases not matched to a gene. CDR1 and CDR2 from the germline V gene are SGHRS and YFSETQ. The CDR3 loop spans 13 amino acids. This chain's CDR3 is CASTLAGSYEQYF. In DNA form, the CDR3 reads TGCGCCAGCACGTTAGCGGGCTCCTACGAGCAGTACTTC.

This clonotype occurred many times. The J gene is TRBJ1-3, the V gene TRBV9, with D hard to call. There are 15 residues in the CDR3. V gave up 4 bases and J gave up 4 bases, with 15 bases separating them. Germline values: CDR1 SGDLS, CDR2 YYNGEE. DNA of the CDR3: TGTGCCAGCAGCTCCCCATACGGAGAAGGAAACACCATATATTTT. Translation: CASSSPYGEGNTIYF.

This clonotype was seen at least ten times. The chain combines TRBV19 with TRBJ2-3; the D is unclear. Per the germline V gene, CDR1 is LNHDA and CDR2 is SQIVND (reference sequence). The CDR3 consists of 14 residues. Trimming took off 3 bases at V and 2 bases at J, with 9 bases between the two ends. The CDR3 is CASSIPPNTDTQYF. The CDR3 coding sequence is TGTGCCAGTAGTATTCCGCCTAACACAGATACGCAGTATTTT.